The 27 T cell receptor beta chains below were found in one sample sequenced in a study of blood T cell repertoires in COVID-19. The data were produced by immunoSEQ multiplex PCR, yet TCRdb's version contains in-frame clones alone and is incomplete. The data contain hundreds of thousands of clones, around 87% of them singletons. The sequenced material came from peripheral blood. Receptors originate from a human donor in a cohort sampled during active COVID-19.

The rearrangement links TRBV4-2 to TRBJ1-1; possibly TRBD1 for D (5 bases). This CDR3 has 17 residues. The germline V gene has CDR1 LGHNA and CDR2 YNFKEQ. V was shortened by 0 bases and J by 7 bases, with 21 bases between the two germline ends. The CDR3 coding sequence is TGTGCCAGCAGCCAAGATGGGCAGGGACTGAAGGAAGATGAAGCTTTCTTT. Translation: CASSQDGQGLKEDEAFF.

The J gene is TRBJ1-2, the V gene TRBV5-5; 7 bases agree with TRBD1. V lost 0 bases to trimming and J lost 4 bases; unmatched junction nucleotides: 6. The germline gives CDR1 SGHKS, CDR2 YYEKEE (reference sequence). The length of the CDR3 is 15 residues. The CDR3 nucleotides are TGTGCCAGCAGCTTGGAAGGGGGCTCTGGCTATGGCTACACCTTC. As protein: CASSLEGGSGYGYTF.

J is TRBJ2-7 and V is TRBV27, with 8 bases fitting TRBD1. CDR3 length: 16 amino acids. The junction had 13 bases not matched to a gene; V was cut back by 7 bases and J by 2 bases. From germline, CDR1 is MNHEY and CDR2 SMNVEV (reference sequence). CDR3 sequence reads: CASTTKTGAYTYEQYF. For the CDR3, the DNA is TGTGCCAGCACCACCAAGACAGGGGCATACACCTACGAGCAGTACTTC.

The chain has TRBV7-2 and TRBJ2-3; a weak D match, TRBD2 (6 bases). Germline loops: CDR1 SGHTA, CDR2 FQGNSA. Trimming removed 1 base at V and 2 bases at J, with 10 bases between. This CDR3 contains 15 residues. Here the CDR3 reads CASSLDGGVTDTQYF. The CDR3 DNA reads TGTGCCAGCAGCTTAGACGGCGGGGTCACAGATACGCAGTATTTT.

This clone was seen once. V and J are TRBV20-1 and TRBJ1-1; 11 nucleotides align to TRBD1. Germline assignment: CDR1 DFQATT and CDR2 SNEGSKA (reference sequence). Trimming took 3 bases from V and 4 from J; bases not matched to a gene: 1. The CDR3 spans 13 residues. CDR3 residues: CSASGTGGTEAFF. In DNA, the CDR3 is TGCAGTGCTAGTGGGACAGGGGGCACTGAAGCTTTCTTT.

The chain employs TRBV2 and TRBJ1-1; perhaps TRBD1 as D (5 bases). CDR3 length: 11 amino acids. Germline V lookup: CDR1 SNHLY, CDR2 FYNNEI. V lost 6 bases and J lost 6, with 8 bases in between. The CDR3 reads CASRGGPEAFF. CDR3 bases: TGTGCCAGCAGGGGGGGTCCTGAAGCTTTCTTT.

The genes are TRBV7-8 and TRBJ1-3, with D possibly TRBD1 on 6 matching bases. Per the germline V gene, CDR1 is SGHVS and CDR2 is FQNEAQ. The germline V and J ends were trimmed by 3 bases and 2 bases, with 11 bases remaining between them. The CDR3 spans 15 residues. The CDR3: CASSFRQGTGNTIYF. The CDR3 coding sequence is TGTGCCAGCAGCTTTCGCCAGGGGACTGGAAACACCATATATTTT.

This rearrangement joins TRBV28 to TRBJ2-7, with 7 bases that match TRBD2. V trimming: 6 bases; J trimming: 4 bases; junction bases outside the gene matches: 18. Germline CDR1 and CDR2: MDHEN and SYDVKM. The CDR3 totals 17 residues. The CDR3 sequence: CASSPTPRLASKYEQYF. In DNA form, the CDR3 reads TGTGCCAGCAGCCCTACGCCCAGACTAGCCTCGAAGTACGAGCAGTACTTC.

The V gene is TRBV3-1 (or the pseudogene TRBV3-2), the J gene TRBJ2-1; D is perhaps TRBD2 (6 bases). The CDR3 covers 14 residues. Germline CDR1 reads LGHDT; CDR2 reads YNNKEL (reference sequence). The V gene lost 2 bases and the J gene lost 5 bases, with 10 bases spanning the gap. The CDR3 nucleotides read TGTGCCAGCAGCCAACGGGAGACGAACAATGAGCAGTTCTTC. Encoded protein: CASSQRETNNEQFF.

The rearrangement links TRBV9 to TRBJ2-3; possibly TRBD2 for D (6 bases). The germline V gene has CDR1 SGDLS and CDR2 YYNGEE. V was clipped by 4 bases and J by 2 bases, with 14 bases between them. The CDR3 is made up of 15 amino acids. The CDR3 protein is CASSLTGVLTDTQYF. The CDR3 bases are TGTGCCAGCAGCCTGACGGGGGTACTCACAGATACGCAGTATTTT.

V gene TRBV7-2 combines with J gene TRBJ1-3; 8 nucleotides match TRBD1. CDR1 and CDR2 (germline): SGHTA, FQGNSA. This CDR3 has 16 residues. Trimming cost V 7 bases and J 4 bases; bases outside gene matches: 12. This CDR3 reads CASTLLAGGTGNTIYF. In DNA form, the CDR3 reads TGTGCCAGCACACTCCTTGCAGGGGGCACAGGAAACACCATATATTTT.

The J gene is TRBJ2-5, the V gene TRBV9; possible D gene TRBD1, 5 bases. This CDR3 spans 16 amino acids. V was shortened by 4 bases and J by 4 bases, with 20 bases between the two germline ends. Germline assignment: CDR1 SGDLS and CDR2 YYNGEE. Written as DNA, the CDR3 is TGTGCCAGCAGCCCTCGCCAGGGTAGATTGGGAGAGACCCAGTACTTC. Amino acid sequence: CASSPRQGRLGETQYF.

The chain couples TRBV19 to TRBJ1-6; perhaps TRBD1 as D (5 bases). Deletions cut 9 bases from V and 7 bases from J, with 19 bases between. Germline CDR1 reads LNHDA; CDR2 reads SQIVND (reference sequence). This CDR3 spans 15 amino acids. CDR3 sequence: CASATRRGENSPLHF. The CDR3 DNA sequence: TGTGCCAGCGCCACCCGTCGGGGGGAAAATTCACCCCTCCACTTT.

The chain has TRBV19 and TRBJ1-2, with D possibly matching TRBD1 (6 bases). V lost 5 bases and J lost 8, with 15 bases in between. The germline gives CDR1 LNHDA, CDR2 SQIVND (reference sequence). CDR3 size: 13 residues. The CDR3 loop is CASSDNQGIGYTF. In DNA form, the CDR3 reads TGTGCCAGTAGTGACAATCAGGGGATAGGCTACACCTTC.

This sequence joins TRBV28 and TRBJ1-2; TRBD1 matches at 7 bases. Per germline, CDR1 MDHEN and CDR2 SYDVKM. This CDR3 is 14 amino acids long. Trimming at V came to 3 bases and at J to 4 bases, leaving 5 bases not matched to a gene. This chain's CDR3 is CASSFVGQFYGYTF. CDR3 bases: TGTGCCAGCAGTTTTGTGGGACAGTTCTATGGCTACACCTTC.

This clone was observed once. The chain employs TRBV29-1 and TRBJ2-1; 9 bases are a match to TRBD2. The V and J ends lost 7 bases and 5 bases, in that order; junction bases with no gene match: 6. Germline CDR1 SQVTM, CDR2 ANQGSEA. This CDR3 region has 13 residues. This chain's CDR3 is CSAATSGHNEQFF. CDR3 nucleotides: TGCAGCGCAGCGACTAGCGGACACAATGAGCAGTTCTTC.

The chain joins TRBV7-9 to TRBJ2-2; possible D gene TRBD2, 5 bases. Trimming took off 8 bases at V and 3 bases at J, with 19 bases between the two ends. The CDR3 has 16 amino acids. Germline assignment: CDR1 SEHNR and CDR2 FQNEAQ (reference sequence). The CDR3 sequence: CASSPRGGPDTGELFF. For the CDR3, the DNA is TGTGCCAGCTCCCCCCGCGGAGGTCCTGACACCGGGGAGCTGTTTTTT. Full variable domain (outside the CDR3, taken from reference TRBV7-9 and TRBJ2-2): DTGVSQNPRHKITKRGQNVTFRCDPISEHNRLYWYRQTLGQGPEFLTYFQNEAQLEKSRLLSDRFSAERPKGSFSTLEIQRTEQGDSAMYLCASSPRGGPDTGELFFGEGSRLTVL.

Comment on this clone: Other DNA sequences within the sample encode an identical CDR3. V is TRBV13 and J is TRBJ1-3; D possibly corresponds to TRBD1 (6 bases). V lost 5 bases and J lost 1, with 12 bases in between. The germline CDR1 and CDR2 sequences are PRHDT and FYEKMQ (reference sequence). The CDR3 totals 15 residues. The DNA for the CDR3 is TGTGCCAGCAGCGTTGACAGGCTTTCTGGAAACACCATATATTTT. It specifies CASSVDRLSGNTIYF.

The V and J genes are TRBV9 and TRBJ2-1; D perhaps matches TRBD2 (5 bases). CDR1 and CDR2 (germline): SGDLS, YYNGEE. Trimming took off 0 bases at V and 4 bases at J, with 11 bases between the two ends. The CDR3 sequence is 15 residues long. CDR3 DNA: TGTGCCAGCAGCGTAGAGCAACCGGGGTACAATGAGCAGTTCTTC. Protein sequence: CASSVEQPGYNEQFF.

For this clone: A read error may explain this, as a much larger clone is one base away. The chain uses TRBV6-5 and TRBJ1-2; TRBD1 is a possible D gene (5 bases). Trimming pared 2 bases from V and 7 bases from J, leaving 5 bases between. Germline loops: CDR1 MNHEY, CDR2 SVGAGI. CDR3 length: 11 residues. Here the CDR3 reads CASSYRGGYTF. In DNA, the CDR3 is TGTGCCAGCAGTTACAGGGGTGGCTACACCTTC.

This clone was counted only a few times. J is TRBJ1-1 and V is TRBV18; a weak D match, TRBD1 (6 bases). Germline CDR1 reads KGHSH; CDR2 reads LQKENI. The ends were cut back, 4 bases at V and 1 base at J, with 10 bases in the middle. The CDR3 covers 14 residues. The CDR3 coding sequence is TGTGCCAGCTCACAGGACAGAGAGAACACTGAAGCTTTCTTT. Residues: CASSQDRENTEAFF.

This clone appeared a single time. V gene TRBV6-5 combines with J gene TRBJ2-7, with TRBD1 identical over 10 bases. The CDR3 has 13 residues. Germline lookup yields CDR1 MNHEY and CDR2 SVGAGI. Losses at the gene ends were 7 bases for V and 5 bases for J; bases not matched to a gene: 5. The CDR3 DNA reads TGTGCCAGCACCCGGGACAGGGGAAACGAGCAGTACTTC. Its protein product is CASTRDRGNEQYF.

The J gene is TRBJ2-3, the V gene TRBV11-2; 11 nucleotides line up with TRBD2. Trimming cost V 5 bases and J 3 bases; bases outside gene matches: 4. Germline CDR1 is SGHAT and CDR2 is FQNNGV. The CDR3 is made up of 15 amino acids. CDR3 bases: TGTGCCAGCAGCCGTAGCGGGGGGGCTACAGATACGCAGTATTTT. Translation gives CASSRSGGATDTQYF.

The chain has TRBV5-1 and TRBJ2-5; TRBD2 matches at 9 bases. With V trimmed by 0 bases and J by 2 bases, 8 bases remained unmatched. The germline gives CDR1 SGHRS, CDR2 YFSETQ. The CDR3 extends over 17 amino acids. CDR3 loop: CASSLAGAGGIQETQYF. DNA for the CDR3: TGCGCCAGCAGCTTGGCCGGGGCGGGGGGGATACAAGAGACCCAGTACTTC.

The chain couples TRBV11-2 to TRBJ1-2; TRBD1 agrees at 10 bases. The germline gives CDR1 SGHAT, CDR2 FQNNGV. V trimming: 5 bases; J trimming: 4 bases; junction bases outside the gene matches: 4. CDR3 length: 14 amino acids. Here the CDR3 reads CASSRTGGGYGYTF. The CDR3 region has the DNA TGTGCCAGCAGCCGGACAGGGGGAGGCTATGGCTACACCTTC.

The rearrangement uses TRBV21-1 and TRBJ2-5; the table calls TRBD1, which could not be checked here. TRBV21-1 is annotated as a pseudogene. The CDR3 sequence is 16 residues long. The CDR3 reads CASSNWDRGQQETQYF. DNA for the CDR3: TGTGCCAGCAGCAACTGGGACAGGGGGCAACAAGAGACCCAGTACTTC.

This chain joins TRBV28 and TRBJ1-5; TRBD1 aligns across 9 bases. The V and J ends lost 6 bases and 4 bases, in that order; junction bases with no gene match: 19. Germline-derived CDR1 and CDR2 are MDHEN and SYDVKM. This CDR3 has 19 amino acids. CDR3 region: CASSPPDRGEELGNQPQHF. The CDR3 region has the DNA TGTGCCAGCAGCCCGCCGGACAGGGGAGAGGAGCTCGGAAATCAGCCCCAGCATTTT.